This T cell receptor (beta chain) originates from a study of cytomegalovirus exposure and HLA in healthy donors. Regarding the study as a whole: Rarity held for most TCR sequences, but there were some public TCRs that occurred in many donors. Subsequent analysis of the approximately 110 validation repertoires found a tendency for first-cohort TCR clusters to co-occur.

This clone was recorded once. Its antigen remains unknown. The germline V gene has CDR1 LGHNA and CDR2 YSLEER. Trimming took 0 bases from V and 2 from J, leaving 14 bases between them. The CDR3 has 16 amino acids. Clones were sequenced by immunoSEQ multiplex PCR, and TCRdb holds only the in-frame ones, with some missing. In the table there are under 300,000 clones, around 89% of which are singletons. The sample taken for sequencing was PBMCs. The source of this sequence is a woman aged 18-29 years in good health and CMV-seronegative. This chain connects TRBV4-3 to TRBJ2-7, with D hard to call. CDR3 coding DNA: TGCGCCAGCAGCCAAGATGAAGATTCGGAGACCTACGAGCAGTACTTC. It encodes CASSQDEDSETYEQYF.